This T cell receptor beta chain emerged from a study of cytomegalovirus exposure and HLA in healthy donors. TCRdb's table, derived via immunoSEQ multiplex PCR, lists solely in-frame clones and lacks some. The data hold some 250,000 clones, with roughly 89% observed a single time. This CDR3 is 17 amino acids long. V lost 3 bases to trimming and J lost 7 bases; unmatched junction nucleotides: 13. Germline-derived CDR1 and CDR2 are MGHRA and YSYEKL. The receptor comes from a woman younger than 35 in good health and CMV-seronegative. The sample comprised PBMCs. V gene TRBV4-1 combines with J gene TRBJ2-1; 9 bases fit TRBD2. The CDR3 region has the DNA TGCGCCAGCAGCCAGCGCAGCGGGGGGCCCGGTTGGAATGAGCAGTTCTTC. Residues: CASSQRSGGPGWNEQFF.